The next 20 T cell receptor beta chains were all read from a single sample in a study of blood T cell repertoires in COVID-19 (dated by TCRdb to about 2020). Receptor libraries were prepared by the immunoSEQ multiplex PCR assay. TCRdb retrieved this table from immuneACCESS and kept in-frame rearrangements only. Not all clones are present; in checked studies, unresolved V genes account for under half, and no reason is known for the remainder. Counted in this sample were around 260,000 clones; around 84% of them appeared once. Over 5% of the sample is taken by the ten largest. The sequencing input was peripheral blood. These receptors came from a woman aged 55-75 years with COVID-19, enrolled during active disease.

This chain uses TRBV9 with TRBJ2-7; TRBD2 aligns across 10 bases. The CDR3 runs to 16 residues. Germline CDR1 is SGDLS and CDR2 is YYNGEE. The junction had 9 bases not matched to a gene; V was cut back by 0 bases and J by 6 bases. The CDR3 DNA reads as TGTGCCAGCAGCGTAGCAACTAGCGGGATTCTCGGCGAGCAGTACTTC. Its translation: CASSVATSGILGEQYF.

This sequence joins TRBV7-9 and TRBJ1-4, with D possibly TRBD1 on 5 matching bases. CDR3 length: 14 amino acids. From germline, CDR1 is SEHNR and CDR2 FQNEAQ (reference sequence). Trimming took 6 bases from V and 7 from J, leaving 15 bases between them. CDR3 loop: CASSSGDSGEKLFF. CDR3 DNA: TGTGCCAGCAGTTCTGGGGACTCAGGTGAAAAACTGTTTTTT.

The CDR3 spells CSVETLAGGPYEQYF. CDR3 nucleotide sequence: TGCAGCGTTGAAACGCTAGCGGGAGGGCCCTACGAGCAGTACTTC. The chain has TRBV29-1 and TRBJ2-7; 12 bases line up with TRBD2. This CDR3 spans 15 amino acids. Germline trimming cut 2 bases from V and 2 bases from J; bases unmatched to any gene: 4. Germline V lookup: CDR1 SQVTM, CDR2 ANQGSEA.

The chain is built from TRBV28 and TRBJ2-7; 8 bases align to TRBD1. The ends lost 5 bases at V and 2 bases at J; junction bases unmatched: 11. Germline CDR1 is MDHEN and CDR2 is SYDVKM. This CDR3 is built from 16 residues. In DNA form, the CDR3 reads TGTGCCAGCAGTACCTTGCGGGGACAGGTCGCCTACGAGCAGTACTTC. Encoded protein: CASSTLRGQVAYEQYF. The full variable domain, in which reference TRBV28 and TRBJ2-7 provide the parts outside the CDR3, is DVKVTQSSRYLVKRTGEKVFLECVQDMDHENMFWYRQDPGLGLRLIYFSYDVKMKEKGDIPEGYSVSREKKERFSLILESASTNQTSMYLCASSTLRGQVAYEQYFGPGTRLTVT.

J is TRBJ1-1 and V is TRBV7-9; D is possibly TRBD1 (6 bases). This CDR3 comprises 12 residues. Germline values: CDR1 SEHNR, CDR2 FQNEAQ (reference sequence). V was clipped by 6 bases and J by 5 bases, with 10 bases between them. The CDR3 reads CASSPTGTEAFF. The CDR3 DNA reads as TGTGCCAGCAGTCCAACAGGGACTGAAGCTTTCTTT.

This chain joins TRBV14 and TRBJ2-5; no firm D call. The length of the CDR3 is 15 residues. Germline-derived CDR1 and CDR2 are SGHDN and FVKESK. With 1 base removed from V and 1 base from J, the gap between germline ends came to 10 bases. The CDR3 region has the DNA TGTGCCAGCAGCCAAGGAGGTAGAATCCAAGAGACCCAGTACTTC. Translating it yields CASSQGGRIQETQYF.

The rearrangement links TRBV7-3 to TRBJ2-7; TRBD1 matches 8 bases. Losses at the gene ends were 4 bases for V and 0 bases for J; bases not matched to a gene: 5. CDR1 is SGHTA, CDR2 FQGTGA, per germline. This CDR3 is built from 15 residues. CDR3 protein: CASSSQGGSSYEQYF. The CDR3 nucleotides are TGTGCCAGCAGCTCACAGGGGGGAAGCTCCTACGAGCAGTACTTC.

V and J are TRBV5-5 and TRBJ2-1; 7 bases match TRBD1. Germline CDR1 is SGHKS and CDR2 is YYEKEE (reference sequence). The CDR3 runs to 16 residues. The V segment lost 4 bases and the J segment 1 base; nucleotides outside the gene matches: 8. The CDR3: CASSGTDTSSYNEQFF. The CDR3 nucleotides are TGTGCCAGCAGCGGGACAGATACTTCTTCCTACAATGAGCAGTTCTTC.

The V and J genes are TRBV18 and TRBJ2-1, with D possibly being TRBD2 (6 bases). The CDR3 covers 15 residues. Germline V lookup: CDR1 KGHSH, CDR2 LQKENI. The germline V and J ends were trimmed by 6 bases and 0 bases, with 12 bases remaining between them. This CDR3 reads CASSGERVSYNEQFF. The CDR3 coding sequence is TGTGCCAGCTCGGGAGAGCGGGTCTCCTACAATGAGCAGTTCTTC.

The genes are TRBV6-2 or TRBV6-3 and TRBJ2-2; D is unclear. This CDR3 region has 14 residues. With 1 base removed from V and 4 bases from J, the gap between germline ends came to 7 bases. CDR1 is MNHEY, CDR2 SVGEGT, per germline. CDR3 sequence: CASSYFLGTGELFF. Written as DNA, the CDR3 is TGTGCCAGCAGTTACTTCCTAGGCACCGGGGAGCTGTTTTTT.

The gene calls are TRBV5-1 and TRBJ2-5; 14 bases line up with TRBD2. CDR3 size: 17 residues. Germline assignment: CDR1 SGHRS and CDR2 YFSETQ. Trimming cost V 1 base and J 5 bases; bases outside gene matches: 7. The DNA for the CDR3 is TGCGCCAGCAGCTTGATGACTAGCGGGAGGGCCAGCGAGACCCAGTACTTC. Translated, it gives CASSLMTSGRASETQYF.

The rearrangement joins TRBV28 to TRBJ1-4, with a possible D match to TRBD1 (6 bases). V lost 3 bases and J 7 bases, leaving 15 bases between the germline ends. Per the germline V gene, CDR1 is MDHEN and CDR2 is SYDVKM. This CDR3 comprises 15 residues. The CDR3, as DNA: TGTGCCAGCAGTTTGGTCTCGGGCAGGGGTGAAAAACTGTTTTTT. Translation gives CASSLVSGRGEKLFF.

This chain joins TRBV7-8 and TRBJ2-7, with 7 bases lining up with TRBD2. The CDR3 totals 17 residues. Trimming removed 0 bases from V and 9 bases from J; junction bases left unmatched: 17. Germline CDR1 is SGHVS and CDR2 is FQNEAQ. The CDR3 DNA reads TGTGCCAGCAGCTTAGCCCCCAGCGGGGCGGGGCCTACGTCGCAGTACTTC. Protein: CASSLAPSGAGPTSQYF. The full variable domain, with the rest looked up from reference TRBV7-8 and TRBJ2-7, is GAGVSQSPRYKVAKRGQDVALRCDPISGHVSLFWYQQALGQGPEFLTYFQNEAQLDKSGLPSDRFFAERPEGSVSTLKIQRTQQEDSAVYLCASSLAPSGAGPTSQYFGPGTRLTVT.

The chain carries TRBV11-1 and TRBJ2-7, with 8 bases fitting TRBD1. The CDR3 consists of 16 residues. CDR1 is SGHAT and CDR2 is FQDESV in the germline V gene (reference sequence). V gave up 0 bases and J gave up 4 bases; unmatched junction bases: 8. CDR3 sequence: CASSLALGQDGYEQYF. The CDR3 bases are TGTGCCAGCAGCTTAGCGCTGGGACAGGACGGTTACGAGCAGTACTTC.

This clone appeared a few times. The chain combines TRBV9 with TRBJ1-1; D call uncertain. Germline V gene sequence: CDR1 SGDLS, CDR2 YYNGEE. With 3 bases removed from V and 1 base from J, the gap between germline ends came to 10 bases. CDR3 length: 14 residues. CDR3 residues: CASSGPTPNTEAFF. The DNA of the CDR3 is TGTGCCAGCAGCGGCCCGACACCGAACACTGAAGCTTTCTTT. The full variable domain, its missing parts supplied by reference TRBV9 and TRBJ1-1, is DSGVTQTPKHLITATGQRVTLRCSPRSGDLSVYWYQQSLDQGLQFLIQYYNGEERAKGNILERFSAQQFPDLHSELNLSSLELGDSALYFCASSGPTPNTEAFFGQGTRLTVV.

The chain recombines TRBV18 with TRBJ1-5; tentative D call: TRBD1 (5 bases). Germline V lookup: CDR1 KGHSH, CDR2 LQKENI. CDR3 length: 15 residues. V was clipped by 3 bases and J by 0 bases, with 9 bases between them. The CDR3 loop reads CASSPDRNSNQPQHF. The CDR3 nucleotides are TGTGCCAGCTCACCCGACAGAAATAGCAATCAGCCCCAGCATTTT. The full variable domain, with the rest looked up from reference TRBV18 and TRBJ1-5, is NAGVMQNPRHLVRRRGQEARLRCSPMKGHSHVYWYRQLPEEGLKFMVYLQKENIIDESGMPKERFSAEFPKEGPSILRIQQVVRGDSAAYFCASSPDRNSNQPQHFGDGTRLSIL.

The chain is built from TRBV20-1 and TRBJ1-5; no clear D. CDR3 length equals 14 residues. Germline CDR1 is DFQATT and CDR2 is SNEGSKA (reference sequence). With 3 bases removed from V and 1 base from J, the gap between germline ends came to 10 bases. The CDR3 coding sequence is TGCAGTGCTAGTACTACAAGGAGCAATCAGCCCCAGCATTTT. Translating gives CSASTTRSNQPQHF.

The chain is built from TRBV18 and TRBJ2-1; 12 nucleotides line up with TRBD2. Unmatched junction bases numbered 7, after V lost 3 bases and J lost 1 base. The CDR3 is 18 residues long. Germline values: CDR1 KGHSH, CDR2 LQKENI. The CDR3 loop reads CASSPRLAGVVSYNEQFF. DNA of the CDR3: TGTGCCAGCTCACCCCGACTAGCGGGGGTAGTGTCCTACAATGAGCAGTTCTTC.

This chain links TRBV6-5 with TRBJ2-1; 10 nucleotides match TRBD1. The CDR3 runs 13 residues. J was trimmed by 7 bases and V by 8 bases; bases with no gene match: 5. In germline, CDR1 is MNHEY, CDR2 SVGAGI. The CDR3 spells CASGRDRGNEQFF. CDR3 in DNA: TGTGCCAGCGGGCGGGACAGGGGTAATGAGCAGTTCTTC.

This sequence joins TRBV5-4 and TRBJ2-1, with 9 bases that match TRBD1. J gave up 0 bases and V 5 bases, and 6 bases lay outside the gene matches. The CDR3 loop spans 16 amino acids. Germline CDR1 and CDR2: SGHNT and YYREEE (reference sequence). For the CDR3, the DNA is TGTGCCAGCAGTTCAGTGACAGGGGGCTCCTACAATGAGCAGTTCTTC. Protein: CASSSVTGGSYNEQFF.